These 9 T cell receptor beta chains came from one sample sequenced in a study of blood T cell repertoires in COVID-19 (dated by TCRdb to 2018 to 2021). Libraries were prepared through the immunoSEQ multiplex PCR assay. The table comes from immuneACCESS by way of TCRdb, which keeps in-frame sequences with V and J called. Part of the clones is missing from these tables; in studies checked, under half for an unresolved V gene and the rest for unknown reasons. The sample table contains about 75,000 clones; only one count was recorded for 74% of them. Just over 2.5% of the sample is taken by the ten largest. The sample was peripheral blood. Receptors originate from a human donor with acute or convalescent COVID-19. The donor label of this sample is uncertain.

This clone appeared many times. V gene TRBV21-1 combines with J gene TRBJ2-1; TRBD2 is the table's D call, not checked against the DNA. TRBV21-1 is a pseudogene. This CDR3 contains 18 residues. CDR3 sequence: CASSNASGRIRSYNEQFF. The CDR3, as DNA: TGTGCCAGCAGCAATGCAAGCGGGAGAATCAGGTCCTACAATGAGCAGTTCTTC.

The V and J genes are TRBV19 and TRBJ2-2; no reliable D call. CDR1 is LNHDA, CDR2 SQIVND, per germline (reference sequence). The V end lost 3 bases, the J end lost 3 bases, and 8 bases lay between the germline ends. CDR3 length: 14 amino acids. The CDR3 reads CASSILVDTGELFF. In DNA, the CDR3 is TGTGCCAGTAGTATTTTAGTGGACACCGGGGAGCTGTTTTTT.

This clone is a singleton in its sample. This chain connects TRBV9 to TRBJ1-2, with D tentatively TRBD1 (6 bases). This CDR3 contains 14 residues. Looked up from germline, CDR1 is SGDLS and CDR2 is YYNGEE. V dropped 0 bases and J dropped 5 bases, with 11 bases sitting between them. The CDR3 spells CASSVDRARYGYTF. The CDR3 region has the DNA TGTGCCAGCAGCGTAGACAGGGCGAGGTATGGCTACACCTTC.

This clone was detected only a few times. The chain employs TRBV4-1 and TRBJ1-4; tentative D call: TRBD1 (6 bases). CDR3 length: 16 residues. CDR1 MGHRA and CDR2 YSYEKL come from the germline V gene. V shed 3 bases and J shed 5 bases, with 16 bases lying between them. CDR3 region: CASSHQPTGQNEKLFF. CDR3 coding DNA: TGCGCCAGCAGCCACCAACCGACAGGTCAGAATGAAAAACTGTTTTTT.

In this sample, this clone turned up a few times. This chain joins TRBV3-1 (or the pseudogene TRBV3-2) and TRBJ2-3; 12 bases fit TRBD2. Germline V CDR1 and CDR2: LGHDT, YNNKEL (reference sequence). The CDR3 length is 16 residues. V gave up 3 bases and J gave up 1 base; unmatched junction bases: 2. The CDR3 DNA reads as TGTGCCAGCAGCCAGGGGACTAGCGGGCGCACAGATACGCAGTATTTT. Protein product: CASSQGTSGRTDTQYF.

The chain uses TRBV27 and TRBJ2-2; D uncertain. Per germline, CDR1 MNHEY and CDR2 SMNVEV (reference sequence). The CDR3 totals 14 residues. With 2 bases removed from V and 2 bases from J, the gap between germline ends came to 6 bases. The CDR3 sequence: CASSLNTNTGELFF. CDR3 nucleotide sequence: TGTGCCAGCAGTTTAAATACTAACACCGGGGAGCTGTTTTTT.

V gene TRBV5-1 combines with J gene TRBJ2-7, with 8 bases that match TRBD2. V shed 0 bases and J 2 bases; nucleotides not matched to a gene: 7. The CDR3 sequence is 16 residues long. Germline loops: CDR1 SGHRS, CDR2 YFSETQ. This CDR3 is CASSLGPSGSPYEQYF. In DNA form, the CDR3 reads TGCGCCAGCAGCTTGGGCCCCAGCGGGAGCCCCTACGAGCAGTACTTC.

This clone was seen only a few times. The chain has TRBV24-1 and TRBJ2-1, with 9 bases that match TRBD2. Unmatched junction bases numbered 8, after V lost 2 bases and J lost 10 bases. This CDR3 contains 15 residues. CDR1 is KGHDR, CDR2 SFDVKD, per germline. This CDR3 reads CATSDYGGGAVEQFF. In DNA, the CDR3 is TGTGCCACCAGTGATTACGGCGGGGGGGCCGTGGAGCAGTTCTTC.

This chain connects TRBV19 to TRBJ2-3; 9 bases are a match to TRBD1. The V gene's germline CDR1 is LNHDA and CDR2 SQIVND (reference sequence). The trim removed 4 bases at V and 4 bases at J, leaving 3 bases unmatched. CDR3 length: 14 amino acids. The CDR3 region is CASSRDRVADTQYF. The CDR3, as DNA: TGTGCCAGTAGTAGGGACAGGGTTGCAGATACGCAGTATTTT. Combining the CDR3 with reference TRBV19 and TRBJ2-3 gives the whole variable domain DGGITQSPKYLFRKEGQNVTLSCEQNLNHDAMYWYRQDPGQGLRLIYYSQIVNDFQKGDIAEGYSVSREKKESFPLTVTSAQKNPTAFYLCASSRDRVADTQYFGPGTRLTVL.